This T cell receptor (beta chain) was sequenced in a study of blood T cell repertoires in COVID-19. Study overall: Samples of COVID-19 (acute and convalescent) were obtained from the United States, Italy and Spain.

Authors' analysis steps: Estimated nucleated cell counts came from reference gene primer amplification. Measured with immunoSEQ multiplex PCR; TCRdb has only the in-frame clones, and not every one. From that table come the V and J calls and clone size; the DNA was used to work out D and trimming. The sample carries 250,000 to 350,000 clones, around 82% recorded once. The clonotype was recovered from a human donor with COVID-19, enrolled during active disease. The donor label of this sample is uncertain. Material for sequencing was peripheral blood.

The CDR3 DNA is TGTGCCAGCAGCCACCGGACATCCCATGGGGAAAAACTGTTTTTT. It specifies CASSHRTSHGEKLFF. V gene TRBV11-1 combines with J gene TRBJ1-4; tentatively, D is TRBD1 (5 bases). The germline V gene encodes CDR1 SGHAT and CDR2 FQDESV (reference sequence). There are 15 residues in the CDR3. Trimming left V 5 bases short and J 8 bases short, with 18 bases between.